The clone carrying this TCR beta chain was detected a few times. The target antigen is unknown. These data originate in a study of CD8 T cells in ankylosing spondylitis. Study results and limitations: Disease-linked clones proved CD8+ and comparatively uncommon in peripheral blood. Past research had described some motif variants in reactive arthritis synovial fluid and blood. Disease-linked clones reportedly concentrated significantly in matched ankylosing spondylitis synovial fluid. Ankylosing spondylitis blood appeared to be characterized by a TCR beta motif of several highly homologous variants.

This CDR3 is 15 amino acids long. Unmatched junction bases numbered 5, after V lost 0 bases and J lost 0 bases. CDR1 is DFQATT, CDR2 SNEGSKA, per germline (reference sequence). By quantitative 5'-RACE with molecular barcodes, the TCR beta libraries were made. TCRdb reanalysed the 5' RACE reads using MiXCR and keeps one entry per CDR3 protein. The profile covers fewer than 750,000 distinct CDR3 sequences, with around a fifth appearing a single time and about 20% taken by the ten largest. Sequenced input: blood, either unsorted or a sorted T cell fraction (not recorded which). The receptor was isolated from a male donor with ankylosing spondylitis. The chain combines TRBV20-1 with TRBJ2-7; 7 nucleotides agree with TRBD1. The DNA of the CDR3 is TGCAGTGCTAGAGATCTTCGGGACAGCTCCTACGAGCAGTACTTC. Its protein product is CSARDLRDSSYEQYF.